Below, one TCR beta chain is given with its context. Its specificity is unknown. CDR1 is DFQATT and CDR2 is SNEGSKA in the germline V gene (reference sequence). CDR3 length: 14 residues. J lost 5 bases, V lost 5 bases, and 6 bases had no gene match. This specimen belongs to a study of vaccination and CD4 T cells after COVID-19. Broader study findings: Analysis of convalescent patients found that 304 of 307 vaccine-specific clones were spike mono-reactive.

Scientists ran DNA taken from cultured CD4+ T cells through the Oncomine TCR Beta short-read assay for sequencing. TCRdb ran MiXCR on the PCR reads and lists one entry per CDR3 protein. The sample has roughly 6,100 distinct CDR3 sequences; around half are singletons. Sample treatment: roughly 11-day PBMC culture with coronavirus spike peptide pools or control peptides (ViraFEST assay). Pre-COVID-19 pandemic sampling (2011-2018) yielded the unexposed donor's CD4+ T cells. This sequence was found in a human donor in good health. The chain joins TRBV20-1 to TRBJ2-5, with 12 bases lining up with TRBD2. Sequenced sample: CD4+ T cells from blood, cultured in vitro. The CDR3, as DNA: TGCAGTGCTGCACTAGCGGGGGGTTTGGAGACCCAGTACTTC. It codes for CSAALAGGLETQYF.